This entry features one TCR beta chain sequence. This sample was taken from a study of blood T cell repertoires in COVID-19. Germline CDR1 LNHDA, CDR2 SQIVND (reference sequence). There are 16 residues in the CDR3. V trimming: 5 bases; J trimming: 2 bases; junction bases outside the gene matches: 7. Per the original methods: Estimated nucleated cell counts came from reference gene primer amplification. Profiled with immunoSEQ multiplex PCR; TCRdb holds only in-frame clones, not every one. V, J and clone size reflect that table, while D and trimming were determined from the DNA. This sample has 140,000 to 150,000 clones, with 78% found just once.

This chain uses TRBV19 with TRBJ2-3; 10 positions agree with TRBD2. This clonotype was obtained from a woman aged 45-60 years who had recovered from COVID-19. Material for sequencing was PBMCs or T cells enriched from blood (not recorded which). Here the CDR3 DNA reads TGTGCCAGTAGTGGAGGACTAGCGGCGTCCACAGATACGCAGTATTTT. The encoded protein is CASSGGLAASTDTQYF.